Listed here are 8 T cell receptor beta chains from one sample, sequenced in a study of OX40 agonist ivuxolimab in advanced cancers. Sequencing used immunoSEQ multiplex PCR; TCRdb keeps in-frame clones, though not all of them. This sample has some 63,000 clones; around 87% occur once, and the top ten carry 5.2%. Sequenced here: CD4+ or CD8+ T cells sorted from blood, sampled in a trial of the OX40 agonist ivuxolimab. The receptors come from an adult with an advanced solid tumor such as melanoma, head and neck, liver or kidney cancer.

This chain joins TRBV19 and TRBJ2-7; TRBD2 matches 7 bases. Germline lookup yields CDR1 LNHDA and CDR2 SQIVND (reference sequence). The CDR3 is 16 residues long. V dropped 10 bases and J dropped 4; count of bases not matched to a gene: 19. The CDR3 DNA reads TGTGCCACCCAAAGGGGCGGGAGCCGAGGAGGATACGAGCAGTACTTC. The encoded protein is CATQRGGSRGGYEQYF.

V gene TRBV5-4 combines with J gene TRBJ2-1; 12 bases map to TRBD2. Germline-derived CDR1 and CDR2 are SGHNT and YYREEE (reference sequence). Germline trimming cut 5 bases from V and 4 bases from J; bases unmatched to any gene: 4. The CDR3 is made up of 15 amino acids. The CDR3 nucleotides read TGTGCCAGCAGTCTAGCGGGGGGGGGATACAATGAGCAGTTCTTC. It encodes CASSLAGGGYNEQFF.

The chain recombines TRBV4-3 with TRBJ2-7; unclear D gene. Germline V gives CDR1 LGHNA, CDR2 YSLEER. This CDR3 has 15 amino acids. V lost 0 bases and J lost 0, with 9 bases in between. The CDR3 DNA is TGCGCCAGCAGCCAAGATGTCTTGAGCTCCTACGAGCAGTACTTC. This codes for CASSQDVLSSYEQYF.

The V and J genes are TRBV19 and TRBJ2-3, with D tentatively TRBD2 (6 bases). The CDR3 has 14 amino acids. V was cut by 7 bases and J by 2 bases, with 13 bases left in between. From germline, CDR1 is LNHDA and CDR2 SQIVND (reference sequence). CDR3 DNA: TGTGCCAGTAAAGGGACTTTGTACACAGATACGCAGTATTTT. Encoded protein: CASKGTLYTDTQYF.

This chain uses TRBV6-5 with TRBJ1-6, with 8 bases fitting TRBD1. V trimming: 0 bases; J trimming: 8 bases; junction bases outside the gene matches: 6. Germline values: CDR1 MNHEY, CDR2 SVGAGI. The CDR3 runs to 16 residues. The CDR3 sequence is CASSYSMTGVDSPLHF. The CDR3 DNA is TGTGCCAGCAGTTACTCTATGACAGGGGTGGATTCACCCCTCCACTTT.

The J gene is TRBJ2-2, the V gene TRBV18; 7 nucleotides align to TRBD2. Trimming at V came to 5 bases and at J to 1 base, leaving 4 bases not matched to a gene. The CDR3 runs 15 residues. Germline CDR1 reads KGHSH; CDR2 reads LQKENI. The CDR3 DNA is TGTGCCAGCTCATCGGGACTAAAGAACACCGGGGAGCTGTTTTTT. As protein: CASSSGLKNTGELFF. Combining the CDR3 with reference TRBV18 and TRBJ2-2 gives the whole variable domain NAGVMQNPRHLVRRRGQEARLRCSPMKGHSHVYWYRQLPEEGLKFMVYLQKENIIDESGMPKERFSAEFPKEGPSILRIQQVVRGDSAAYFCASSSGLKNTGELFFGEGSRLTVL.

This clone was counted between two and nine times. The gene calls are TRBV13 and TRBJ1-1; maybe TRBD1 (5 bases). Germline V gene lookup returns CDR1 PRHDT and CDR2 FYEKMQ (reference sequence). The CDR3 is 11 amino acids. With 5 bases removed from V and 5 bases from J, the gap between germline ends came to 6 bases. In nucleotides, the CDR3 is TGTGCCAGCAGCCGGGGGACTGAAGCTTTCTTT. Its translation: CASSRGTEAFF.

As concerns this clone: Mismatch with germline at one junction end may stem from a read error. The chain combines TRBV11-2 with TRBJ2-7, with 8 bases that match TRBD1. This CDR3 has 16 residues. Germline V gene sequence: CDR1 SGHAT, CDR2 FQNNGV. The DNA of the CDR3 is TGCGCCAGCAGCTTGGTCGGAGGACAGGGAAGGTACGAGCAGTACTTC. Protein: CASSLVGGQGRYEQYF.